This is a list of T cell receptor beta chains from one sample in a study of cytomegalovirus exposure and HLA in healthy donors. The method was immunoSEQ multiplex PCR; TCRdb's version includes in-frame clones alone and lacks a portion of them. The sample shows 110,000 to 150,000 clones, 80% to 90% of them seen only once. The sequenced material came from PBMCs. The source is a woman between 18 and 29 years old in good health and CMV-seropositive. Both conserved end residues are part of each CDR3. Each record gives: J gene, D gene, V gene, clone size, CDR3 protein, CDR3 DNA. The D gene is left open where the match is weak. The size of a clone is reported for some rows only, either as once, few or many, or as a class for expanded clones.

>TRBJ2-6|TRBD1|TRBV5-1|NA
CASSQYGSGQVHSGANVLTF
TGCGCCAGCAGCCAATACGGTTCGGGACAGGTACACTCTGGGGCCAACGTCCTGACTTTC
>TRBJ1-2|NA|TRBV4-2|NA
CASSQGGRVLGYTF
TGTGCCAGCAGCCAAGGGGGCAGGGTTTTAGGCTACACCTTC
>TRBJ1-1|TRBD1|TRBV7-9|NA
CASSSGQMNTEAFF
TGTGCCAGCAGCTCGGGACAGATGAACACTGAAGCTTTCTTT
>TRBJ2-7|TRBD2|TRBV4-3|NA
CASSQGPSGEYEQYF
TGCGCCAGCAGCCAAGGTCCTAGCGGGGAATACGAGCAGTACTTC
>TRBJ2-7|TRBD1|TRBV5-6|NA
CASSLGTGGFYEQYF
TGTGCCAGCAGCTTAGGGACAGGGGGCTTCTACGAGCAGTACTTC
>TRBJ1-1|NA|TRBV29-1|NA
CSVSPQRDTEAFF
TGCAGCGTTTCCCCTCAACGGGACACTGAAGCTTTCTTT
>TRBJ2-3|TRBD1|TRBV4-2|NA
CASSQERGTGPDTQYF
TGTGCCAGCAGCCAAGAACGTGGGACAGGGCCAGATACGCAGTATTTT
>TRBJ1-5|NA|TRBV5-5|few
CASSTQGSSNQPQHF
TGTGCCAGCAGCACTCAGGGGTCGAGCAATCAGCCCCAGCATTTT
>TRBJ1-5|NA|TRBV18|NA
CASSPPTGANQPQHF
TGTGCCAGCTCACCACCGACGGGAGCCAATCAGCCCCAGCATTTT
>TRBJ2-7|NA|TRBV25-1|NA
CASSSAGGRTYEQYF
TGTGCCAGCAGTTCAGCAGGGGGGAGGACCTACGAGCAGTACTTC
>TRBJ1-1|NA|TRBV28|once
CASRGGPAPEAFF
TGTGCCAGCAGAGGCGGGCCGGCCCCTGAAGCTTTCTTT
>TRBJ1-2|NA|TRBV15|once
CATSRSHRQGRSLRGYTF
TGTGCCACCAGCAGAAGCCACAGGCAGGGCAGGTCCCTTCGGGGCTACACCTTC
>TRBJ2-1|NA|TRBV7-2|few
CASSFVTGSEQFF
TGTGCCAGCAGCTTTGTAACGGGGAGTGAGCAGTTCTTC
>TRBJ1-1|NA|TRBV6-5|NA
CASSTGLEAFF
TGTGCCAGCAGTACGGGGTTGGAAGCTTTCTTT
>TRBJ2-7|NA|TRBV2|NA
CASSDGRLNYEQYF
TGTGCCAGCAGTGACGGCAGGTTAAACTACGAGCAGTACTTC
>TRBJ1-4|NA|TRBV28|NA
CASRLGQLNEKLFF
TGTGCCAGCAGACTCGGACAGTTGAATGAAAAACTGTTTTTT
>TRBJ2-4|TRBD2|TRBV7-9|NA
CASSPGGLENIQYF
TGTGCCAGCAGCCCGGGGGGACTAGAAAACATTCAGTACTTC
>TRBJ1-4|NA|TRBV15|NA
CATSRRGTGNEKLFF
TGTGCCACCAGCAGGAGGGGGACGGGTAATGAAAAACTGTTTTTT
>TRBJ1-4|NA|TRBV27|NA
CASSHQSPREGEKLFF
TGTGCCAGCAGTCACCAATCCCCCAGGGAAGGCGAAAAACTGTTTTTT
>TRBJ2-5|NA|TRBV19|NA
CASSPLTGETQYF
TGTGCCAGTAGTCCCCTCACGGGAGAGACCCAGTACTTC
>TRBJ1-2|NA|TRBV29-1|NA
CSVEEARVGGGYTF
TGCAGCGTTGAAGAGGCACGGGTCGGGGGTGGCTACACCTTC
>TRBJ1-6|NA|TRBV5-1|once
CASSLRWVGGKYNSPLHF
TGCGCCAGCAGCTTAAGGTGGGTGGGGGGAAAATATAATTCACCCCTCCACTTT
>TRBJ2-1|TRBD2|TRBV9|NA
CASSVGWTSGGVNNEQFF
TGTGCCAGCAGCGTAGGGTGGACTAGCGGGGGGGTAAACAATGAGCAGTTCTTC